This is a list of T cell receptor beta chains from one sample in a study of regulatory T cells in long-lasting Graves disease. MiXCR, run by TCRdb on the multiplex PCR reads, gives a single entry per CDR3 protein. The data show roughly 500,000 distinct CDR3 sequences, 14% seen once. The sample also formed part of further work on T cells in Graves' hyperthyroidism and ophthalmopathy.

Source: peripheral blood mononuclear cells (PBMCs), taken at new diagnosis, from a patient treated with antithyroid drugs. Receptors originate from a woman between 45 and 65 years old with Graves disease. The CDR3 runs from the conserved cysteine through the conserved F or W. The D gene is left open where the match is weak. The size entry is marked missing in some rows and otherwise reads once, few, many or a size class.

>many|TRBV10-3|13|TRBJ1-2|TRBD1
TGTGCCATCATGGGACAGTCGGGTTATGGCTACACCTTC
CAIMGQSGYGYTF
>-|TRBV18|16|TRBJ2-2|-
TGTGCCAGCTCCCCCCAGACGAACGCGAACACCGGGGAGCTGTTTTTT
CASSPQTNANTGELFF
>many|TRBV18|12|TRBJ1-1|-
TGTGCCAGCTCACCCCAGGAGGGGGAAGCTTTCTTT
CASSPQEGEAFF
>-|TRBV18|16|TRBJ2-7|-
TGTGCCAGCTCAAAGAGCCTAGGGGACTCTGCCTACGAGCAGTACTTC
CASSKSLGDSAYEQYF
>-|TRBV27|13|TRBJ1-1|-
TGTGCCAGCATGGGGAACAGGAACACTGAAGCTTTCTTT
CASMGNRNTEAFF
>many|TRBV18|15|TRBJ1-5|-
TGTGCCAGCTCACCCTCGGGGGCTAGCAATCAGCCCCAGCATTTT
CASSPSGASNQPQHF
>few|TRBV20-1|13|TRBJ2-7|-
TGCAGTGCTAGAGATGATCCCAGCGCCGAGCAGTACTTC
CSARDDPSAEQYF
>-|TRBV3-1|15|TRBJ2-5|-
TGTGCCAGCAGCCAAGACGGCCAGCAGAAAGAGACCCAGTACTTC
CASSQDGQQKETQYF
>many|TRBV20-1|13|TRBJ1-5|-
TGCAGTGCTAGGCTAGGGGGTAATCAGCCCCAGCATTTT
CSARLGGNQPQHF
>many|TRBV12-3/TRBV12-4|13|TRBJ2-1|TRBD1
TGTGCCAGCAGGCAGGGACAGGTCAATGAGCAGTTCTTC
CASRQGQVNEQFF
>many|TRBV11-2|17|TRBJ2-2|TRBD2
TGTGCCAGCAGTAGGACTAGCGGGAGGGAAAACACCGGGGAGCTGTTTTTT
CASSRTSGRENTGELFF
>many|TRBV11-3|15|TRBJ2-1|-
TGTGCCAGCAGCTTGGACGGTGGCACGTTGGATGAGCAGTTCTTC
CASSLDGGTLDEQFF
>many|TRBV7-3|16|TRBJ2-3|-
TGTGCCAGCAGCCACAAGGCGTTAGTAGGTACAGATACGCAGTATTTT
CASSHKALVGTDTQYF
>many|TRBV7-8|15|TRBJ2-1|-
TGTGCCAGCAGCCCCGCTTCGGCGGGAAGTGGTGAGCAGTTCTTC
CASSPASAGSGEQFF
>many|TRBV5-6|14|TRBJ2-1|TRBD2
TGTGCCAGCAGCTTGGAGGGACTAGACCTTGAGCAGTTCTTC
CASSLEGLDLEQFF
>-|TRBV29-1|15|TRBJ2-6|TRBD1
TGCAGCGTTCGACAGGGGGTATCTGGGGCCAACGTCCTGACTTTC
CSVRQGVSGANVLTF